A single sample is the source of the 26 T cell receptor beta chains below, sequenced in a study of CD8+CD57+ T cells in acquired aplastic anemia. TCR beta VDJ and CDR3 profiles were obtained from a genomic DNA template. TCRdb independently ran MiXCR on the reads; one entry per CDR3 protein. The repertoire has some 200,000 distinct CDR3 sequences, about 62% of them found once; the top ten carry around 50%. CD8+CD57+ cell expansion, shown by flow cytometry, had occurred in the patients selected for sequencing. The source material was sorted CD4+, CD8+, or CD8+CD57+ T cells (not recorded which) from PBMCs. The receptors were gathered from a human donor with aplastic anemia.

In its sample, this clonotype was seen a few times. The gene calls are TRBV2 and TRBJ2-7; D call uncertain. The CDR3 sequence is 13 residues long. Trimming stripped 4 bases from V and 2 bases from J, with 9 bases between. Germline CDR1 SNHLY, CDR2 FYNNEI. CDR3 sequence: CASSAGVAYEQYF. CDR3 DNA sequence: TGTGCCAGCAGTGCCGGAGTGGCCTACGAGCAGTACTTC.

With respect to this clonotype: A much larger clone lies one base from this, so it may be a read error. The J gene is TRBJ1-6, the V gene TRBV7-3; D perhaps matches TRBD1 (5 bases). This CDR3 comprises 15 residues. Germline-derived CDR1 and CDR2 are SGHTA and FQGTGA. The CDR3 sequence: CTSSLAGDWDSPLHF. CDR3 DNA sequence: TGTACCAGCAGCTTAGCTGGGGACTGGGATTCACCCCTCCACTTT.

The J gene is TRBJ2-3, the V gene TRBV10-2; D is ambiguous. The V gene's germline CDR1 is WSHSY and CDR2 SAAADI. CDR3 length: 11 residues. Between the trimmed V and J ends, which lost 5 bases and 5 bases, there was a span of 5 bases. The CDR3 bases are TGCGCCAGCAGTCAAAAAGATACGCAGTATTTT. Amino acid sequence: CASSQKDTQYF.

This clonotype was recorded only once. The chain is built from TRBV19 and TRBJ2-1, with TRBD2 matching 11 bases. Trimming took 5 bases from V and 7 from J; bases not matched to a gene: 7. Germline V gives CDR1 LNHDA, CDR2 SQIVND (reference sequence). The CDR3 contains 15 residues. For the CDR3, the DNA is TGTGCCAGTAGTCGGACTAGCGGGCTAGGGAATGAGCAGTTCTTC. Translated, it gives CASSRTSGLGNEQFF.

This clonotype was seen many times. The V and J genes are TRBV4-1 and TRBJ2-7; D is unclear. The CDR3 covers 14 residues. The V gene lost 1 base and the J gene lost 1 base, with 8 bases spanning the gap. CDR1 is MGHRA, CDR2 YSYEKL, per germline. The CDR3 sequence is CASSQGLLSYEQYF. The CDR3 bases are TGCGCCAGCAGCCAAGGACTCCTATCCTACGAGCAGTACTTC.

About this clonotype itself: The conserved phenylalanine or tryptophan normally closing the CDR3 is absent here, so this likely arose from a read error. This chain joins TRBV5-6 and TRBJ2-2; 8 positions agree with TRBD1. This CDR3 is built from 13 residues. V was pared by 4 bases and J by 7 bases, with 3 bases of the junction left unmatched. Germline CDR1 and CDR2: SGHDT and YYEEEE. The CDR3 bases are TGTGCCAGCAGCACGGACAGGGTCGGGGAGCTGTTTCTT. Translation: CASSTDRVGELFL.

The sample holds a few counts of this clonotype. This rearrangement joins TRBV15 to TRBJ2-7, with D maybe TRBD1 (6 bases). Trimming removed 0 bases at V and 6 bases at J, with 15 bases between. The CDR3 length is 15 residues. Germline CDR1 LNHNV, CDR2 YYDKDF (reference sequence). CDR3 sequence (DNA): TGTGCCACCAGCAGAGACTCAGGGGAGAGCGGCGAGCAGTACTTC. It specifies CATSRDSGESGEQYF.

The CDR3 nucleotides are TGTGCCACCAGCAGAGAACAGAGGAGTACTGAAGCTTTCTTT. Protein: CATSREQRSTEAFF. The chain employs TRBV15 and TRBJ1-1; no reliable D call. The CDR3 consists of 14 residues. Germline V gives CDR1 LNHNV, CDR2 YYDKDF (reference sequence). Trimming stripped 0 bases from V and 5 bases from J, with 10 bases between. Together with reference TRBV15 and TRBJ1-1, the CDR3 gives the full variable domain: DAMVIQNPRYQVTQFGKPVTLSCSQTLNHNVMYWYQQKSSQAPKLLFHYYDKDFNNEADTPDNFQSRRPNTSFCFLDIRSPGLGDTAMYLCATSREQRSTEAFFGQGTRLTVV.

This clonotype was recorded once. The rearrangement links TRBV20-1 to TRBJ2-3; the D is unclear. Germline CDR1 DFQATT, CDR2 SNEGSKA (reference sequence). The CDR3 is made up of 13 amino acids. V shed 1 base and J shed 6 bases, with 11 bases lying between them. The CDR3 here is CSARVGFDDTQYF. CDR3 nucleotide sequence: TGCAGTGCTAGAGTGGGGTTTGATGATACGCAGTATTTT.

The chain is built from TRBV20-1 and TRBJ2-5, with a tentative D call TRBD1 (5 bases). V lost 3 bases, J lost 2 bases, and 10 bases lay in between. CDR3 length: 13 residues. CDR1 DFQATT and CDR2 SNEGSKA come from the germline V gene (reference sequence). The CDR3 protein is CSARDTGQETQYF. The CDR3 bases are TGCAGTGCTAGGGACACCGGGCAAGAGACCCAGTACTTC.

The chain employs TRBV19 and TRBJ1-1; D ambiguous. Trimming shortened V by 1 base and J by 0 bases, and 6 bases separated the two germline ends. The CDR3 totals 14 residues. CDR1 is LNHDA, CDR2 SQIVND, per germline (reference sequence). The CDR3 loop is CASSIGQLNTEAFF. CDR3 DNA: TGTGCCAGTAGTATAGGTCAGTTGAACACTGAAGCTTTCTTT.

The chain has TRBV16 and TRBJ1-1; no firm D call. CDR3 length equals 13 residues. Germline lookup yields CDR1 KGHSY and CDR2 FQNENV. V was cut by 4 bases and J by 3 bases, with 9 bases left in between. DNA of the CDR3: TGTGCCAGCAGCCTGACTCTTTACACTGAAGCTTTCTTT. Translation gives CASSLTLYTEAFF.

The chain is built from TRBV20-1 and TRBJ2-1; 9 bases line up with TRBD2. Trimming at V came to 0 bases and at J to 12 bases, leaving 6 bases not matched to a gene. The CDR3 sequence is 13 residues long. CDR1 DFQATT and CDR2 SNEGSKA come from the germline V gene (reference sequence). CDR3 DNA sequence: TGCAGTGCTAGAGATCGAGCGGGAGGTGTGCAGTTCTTC. Protein sequence: CSARDRAGGVQFF.

This chain connects TRBV5-5 to TRBJ2-7, with D maybe TRBD1 (5 bases). The CDR3 loop spans 13 amino acids. Trimming took off 6 bases at V and 4 bases at J, with 14 bases between the two ends. Germline V gene lookup returns CDR1 SGHKS and CDR2 YYEKEE (reference sequence). Here the CDR3 reads CASTEPDIYEQYF. The CDR3, as DNA: TGTGCCAGCACCGAACCGGACATTTACGAGCAGTACTTC.

The chain combines TRBV19 with TRBJ1-1; 7 positions agree with TRBD1. Germline CDR1 is LNHDA and CDR2 is SQIVND (reference sequence). The ends lost 6 bases at V and 3 bases at J; junction bases unmatched: 10. CDR3 size: 15 residues. CDR3 region: CASRGGYSGHTEAFF. The CDR3 DNA sequence: TGTGCCAGTAGAGGGGGCTACAGCGGTCACACTGAAGCTTTCTTT.

This clonotype showed up many times. The CDR3 loop reads CASSEDGTYEQYF. The CDR3 DNA is TGTGCCAGCAGCGAAGACGGCACCTACGAGCAGTACTTC. V usage is TRBV5-6 and J usage is TRBJ2-7; D remains ambiguous. The V and J ends lost 4 bases and 2 bases respectively, with 10 bases between them. Germline V gives CDR1 SGHDT, CDR2 YYEEEE. The length of the CDR3 is 13 residues. The full variable domain, in which reference TRBV5-6 and TRBJ2-7 provide the parts outside the CDR3, is DAGVTQSPTHLIKTRGQQVTLRCSPKSGHDTVSWYQQALGQGPQFIFQYYEEEERQRGNFPDRFSGHQFPNYSSELNVNALLLGDSALYLCASSEDGTYEQYFGPGTRLTVT.

In this sample, this clonotype turned up once. This CDR3 reads CASSKRDFQETQYF. DNA for the CDR3: TGTGCCAGCAGCAAGCGGGACTTCCAAGAGACCCAGTACTTC. The rearrangement links TRBV7-8 to TRBJ2-5, with TRBD2 matching over 7 bases. J lost 1 base, V lost 5 bases, and 4 bases had no gene match. The CDR3 length is 14 residues. Germline-derived CDR1 and CDR2 are SGHVS and FQNEAQ.

The gene calls are TRBV7-6 and TRBJ2-1; D tentatively reads TRBD1 or TRBD2 (5 bases each). V lost 5 bases and J 4 bases, leaving 18 bases between the germline ends. The CDR3 runs to 16 residues. CDR1 and CDR2 from the germline V gene are SGHVS and FNYEAQ. The CDR3 bases are TGTGCCAGCAGCCCCATGCGGCTAGGGGAGTACAATGAGCAGTTCTTC. Its protein is CASSPMRLGEYNEQFF.

The chain combines TRBV7-6 with TRBJ2-7; D gene uncertain. The CDR3 totals 14 residues. Trimming took off 5 bases at V and 5 bases at J, with 16 bases between the two ends. CDR1 is SGHVS, CDR2 FNYEAQ, per germline. The CDR3 reads CASSQLGPADEQYF. CDR3 DNA: TGTGCCAGCAGCCAATTAGGTCCGGCGGACGAGCAGTACTTC. The variable domain in full, completed from reference TRBV7-6 and TRBJ2-7, reads GAGVSQSPRYKVTKRGQDVALRCDPISGHVSLYWYRQALGQGPEFLTYFNYEAQQDKSGLPNDRFSAERPEGSISTLTIQRTEQRDSAMYRCASSQLGPADEQYFGPGTRLTVT.

This chain connects TRBV2 to TRBJ2-2; maybe TRBD1 (5 bases). The CDR3 has 16 residues. The ends were cut back, 5 bases at V and 8 bases at J, with 21 bases in the middle. Germline CDR1 is SNHLY and CDR2 is FYNNEI. The CDR3: CASSSPDIEFLGELFF. The CDR3 nucleotides read TGTGCCAGCAGTTCTCCGGACATCGAATTTTTGGGGGAGCTGTTTTTT. Using reference TRBV2 and TRBJ2-2 for the parts outside the CDR3, the full variable domain is EPEVTQTPSHQVTQMGQEVILRCVPISNHLYFYWYRQILGQKVEFLVSFYNNEISEKSEIFDDQFSVERPDGSNFTLKIRSTKLEDSAMYFCASSSPDIEFLGELFFGEGSRLTVL.

The chain carries TRBV15 and TRBJ1-4; TRBD1 matches at 7 bases. In germline, CDR1 is LNHNV, CDR2 YYDKDF (reference sequence). V shed 2 bases and J 0 bases; nucleotides not matched to a gene: 0. The CDR3 is 15 amino acids. CDR3: CATSRQGATNEKLFF. CDR3 DNA: TGTGCCACCAGCAGACAGGGGGCAACTAATGAAAAACTGTTTTTT.

J is TRBJ1-3 and V is TRBV7-2, with 8 bases lining up with TRBD1. V gave up 4 bases and J gave up 2 bases; unmatched junction bases: 7. The germline V gene encodes CDR1 SGHTA and CDR2 FQGNSA. This CDR3 contains 16 residues. As DNA, the CDR3 is TGTGCCAGCAGCTCAGGACAGGGAGGTGCTGGAAACACCATATATTTT. It yields the protein CASSSGQGGAGNTIYF. Based on the CDR3 plus reference TRBV7-2 and TRBJ1-3, the full variable domain is GAGVSQSPSNKVTEKGKDVELRCDPISGHTALYWYRQSLGQGLEFLIYFQGNSAPDKSGLPSDRFSAERTGGSVSTLTIQRTQQEDSAVYLCASSSGQGGAGNTIYFGEGSWLTVV.

The CDR3 DNA sequence: TGTGCCAGCAGCCAGACGGCTTATGGCTACACCTTC. Protein sequence: CASSQTAYGYTF. The chain has TRBV11-1 and TRBJ1-2; D is ambiguous. CDR3 length: 12 residues. The germline V gene encodes CDR1 SGHAT and CDR2 FQDESV (reference sequence). Deletions cut 5 bases from V and 5 bases from J, with 9 bases between. Supplemented by reference TRBV11-1 and TRBJ1-2, the full variable domain reads EAEVAQSPRYKITEKSQAVAFWCDPISGHATLYWYRQILGQGPELLVQFQDESVVDDSQLPKDRFSAERLKGVDSTLKIQPAELGDSAMYLCASSQTAYGYTFGSGTRLTVV.

This rearrangement joins TRBV7-6 to TRBJ2-2; D is perhaps TRBD1 (5 bases). There are 16 residues in the CDR3. CDR1 and CDR2 from the germline V gene are SGHVS and FNYEAQ. V was trimmed by 6 bases and J by 2 bases, leaving 16 bases between them. CDR3 sequence reads: CASSYTGSGNTGELFF. CDR3 coding DNA: TGTGCCAGCAGTTATACAGGTTCAGGAAACACCGGGGAGCTGTTTTTT. Combining the CDR3 with reference TRBV7-6 and TRBJ2-2 gives the whole variable domain GAGVSQSPRYKVTKRGQDVALRCDPISGHVSLYWYRQALGQGPEFLTYFNYEAQQDKSGLPNDRFSAERPEGSISTLTIQRTEQRDSAMYRCASSYTGSGNTGELFFGEGSRLTVL.

The rearrangement joins TRBV9 to TRBJ1-1; 9 bases are a match to TRBD1. The CDR3 is 15 residues long. Germline V CDR1 and CDR2: SGDLS, YYNGEE. V lost 3 bases, J lost 1 base, and 4 bases stayed unmatched. CDR3 sequence reads: CASSARTGENTEAFF. The CDR3 region has the DNA TGTGCCAGCAGCGCCCGGACAGGGGAGAACACTGAAGCTTTCTTT.

V and J are TRBV5-1 and TRBJ2-5; D possibly corresponds to TRBD1 (6 bases). The CDR3 is 15 amino acids. Germline V gene lookup returns CDR1 SGHRS and CDR2 YFSETQ. Trimming removed 4 bases from V and 5 bases from J, with 18 bases in between. Written as DNA, the CDR3 is TGCGCCAGCAGCGGGGGCCAGCCTAAGAGGGAGACCCAGTACTTC. This sequence encodes CASSGGQPKRETQYF.